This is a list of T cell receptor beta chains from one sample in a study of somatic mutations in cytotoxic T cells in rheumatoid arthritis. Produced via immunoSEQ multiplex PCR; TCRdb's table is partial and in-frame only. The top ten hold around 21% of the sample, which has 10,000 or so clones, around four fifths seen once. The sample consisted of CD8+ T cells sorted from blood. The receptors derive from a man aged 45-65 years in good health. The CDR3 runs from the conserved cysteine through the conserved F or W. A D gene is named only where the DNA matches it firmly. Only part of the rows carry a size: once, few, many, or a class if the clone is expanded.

CDR3: CASSSVGGREGRNEQFF
DNA: TGTGCCAGCAGTTCCGTGGGGGGTAGGGAGGGCCGCAATGAGCAGTTCTTC
J: TRBJ2-1
D: TRBD2
V: TRBV27
size: .

CDR3: CASSQDSGSIHNEQFF
DNA: TGTGCCAGCAGCCAGGATAGCGGGAGTATCCACAATGAGCAGTTCTTC
J: TRBJ2-1
D: TRBD2
V: TRBV4-2
size: .

CDR3: CASSLGGVDYGYTF
DNA: TGTGCCAGCAGCTTGGGGGGGGTTGACTATGGCTACACCTTC
J: TRBJ1-2
D: .
V: TRBV5-7
size: .

CDR3: CASSVGVGGGIYEQYF
DNA: TGTGCCAGCAGCGTAGGGGTCGGAGGCGGGATCTACGAGCAGTACTTC
J: TRBJ2-7
D: .
V: TRBV9
size: .

CDR3: CASIPNAGETQYF
DNA: TGTGCCAGCATCCCTAATGCGGGAGAGACCCAGTACTTC
J: TRBJ2-5
D: .
V: TRBV28
size: .

CDR3: CASSSGGEQYF
DNA: TGTGCCAGCAGTTCAGGAGGCGAGCAGTACTTC
J: TRBJ2-7
D: .
V: TRBV6-5
size: .

CDR3: CASSKTGPMSTDTQYF
DNA: TGTGCCAGCAGTAAAACAGGTCCTATGAGCACAGATACGCAGTATTTT
J: TRBJ2-3
D: .
V: TRBV6-6
size: .

CDR3: CASSPRRVGLDTEAFF
DNA: TGTGCCAGCAGCCCCCGGAGGGTGGGTTTGGACACTGAAGCTTTCTTT
J: TRBJ1-1
D: .
V: TRBV7-9
size: few

CDR3: CASRGDMNTEAFF
DNA: TGTGCCAGCCGAGGGGACATGAACACTGAAGCTTTCTTT
J: TRBJ1-1
D: .
V: TRBV5-4
size: once

CDR3: CASSLAPSRETQYF
DNA: TGTGCCAGCAGCTTAGCCCCTAGCCGGGAGACCCAGTACTTC
J: TRBJ2-5
D: .
V: TRBV7-9
size: .

CDR3: CASQGEGQENYEQYF
DNA: TGTGCCAGCCAGGGGGAGGGACAGGAAAACTACGAGCAGTACTTC
J: TRBJ2-7
D: .
V: TRBV2
size: .

CDR3: CASSRGQGAFDEQFF
DNA: TGTGCCAGTAGTAGGGGACAGGGGGCTTTCGATGAGCAGTTCTTC
J: TRBJ2-1
D: TRBD1
V: TRBV19
size: .

CDR3: CASRADSYEQYF
DNA: TGTGCCAGCAGAGCGGACAGCTACGAGCAGTACTTC
J: TRBJ2-7
D: .
V: TRBV2
size: .

CDR3: CASSLAGGAGTQYF
DNA: TGTGCCAGCAGCCTCGCAGGGGGCGCAGGGACCCAGTACTTC
J: TRBJ2-5
D: TRBD1
V: TRBV28
size: .

CDR3: CASSINRVFEQFF
DNA: TGCGCCAGCAGTATCAACAGGGTTTTTGAGCAGTTCTTC
J: TRBJ2-1
D: .
V: TRBV10-2
size: .

CDR3: CASSFDRGDEQYF
DNA: TGTGCCAGCAGCTTCGACAGGGGGGACGAGCAGTACTTC
J: TRBJ2-7
D: TRBD1
V: TRBV7-9
size: .